Sequencing of this T cell receptor beta chain was carried out in a study of cytomegalovirus exposure and HLA in healthy donors. Findings of the study overall: Roughly even sequencing depth across donors was the assumption behind the presence/absence analyses.

A word on this clone: The antigen is not known.

The PCR contained 60 Vbeta and 13 Jbeta primers. Generated by immunoSEQ multiplex PCR, the TCRdb table keeps only in-frame clones and is missing some. This table has about 130,000 clones, almost 80% appearing once. This CDR3 has 16 residues. With 4 bases removed from V and 0 bases from J, the gap between germline ends came to 14 bases. From germline, CDR1 is SGHRS and CDR2 YFSETQ. The V call is TRBV5-1, the J call TRBJ1-3, with no clear D. The clonotype comes from a female donor in good health and CMV-seronegative. Source material: PBMCs. CDR3 in DNA: TGCGCCAGCAGCCTGTACGTACAGACCTCTGGAAACACCATATATTTT. Translated, it gives CASSLYVQTSGNTIYF.